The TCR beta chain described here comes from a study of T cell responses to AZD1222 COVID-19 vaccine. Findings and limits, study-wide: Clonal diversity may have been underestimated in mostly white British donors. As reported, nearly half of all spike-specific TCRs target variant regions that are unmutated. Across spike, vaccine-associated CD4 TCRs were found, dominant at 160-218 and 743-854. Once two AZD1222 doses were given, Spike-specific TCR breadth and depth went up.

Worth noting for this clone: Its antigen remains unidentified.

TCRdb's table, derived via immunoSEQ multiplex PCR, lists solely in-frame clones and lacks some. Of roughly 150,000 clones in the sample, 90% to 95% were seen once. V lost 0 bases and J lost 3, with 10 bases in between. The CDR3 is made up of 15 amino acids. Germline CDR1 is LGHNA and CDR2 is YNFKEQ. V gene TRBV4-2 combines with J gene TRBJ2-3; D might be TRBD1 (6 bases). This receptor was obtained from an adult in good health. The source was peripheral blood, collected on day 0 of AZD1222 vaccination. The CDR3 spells CASSQENRDTDTQYF. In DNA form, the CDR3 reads TGTGCCAGCAGCCAAGAGAACAGGGATACAGATACGCAGTATTTT.